These T cell receptor beta chains were read from a single sample in a study of cytomegalovirus exposure and HLA in healthy donors. Repertoires were generated with immunoSEQ multiplex PCR, while TCRdb's copy carries only in-frame clones and drops some. The data contain roughly 220,000 clones, approximately 80% of them singletons. The sequenced sample was PBMCs. All receptors come from a woman in her thirties in good health and CMV-seropositive. The CDR3 runs from the conserved cysteine through the conserved F or W. A D gene is named only where the DNA matches it firmly. Size is omitted from some rows. Given values are once, few, many or a class for expanded clones.

NA,NA,TRBV14,TRBJ1-1,CASSQDGSNTEAFF,TGTGCCAGCAGCCAAGATGGGTCGAACACTGAAGCTTTCTTT
NA,TRBD2,TRBV30,TRBJ2-5,CAWSDLAGTQETQYF,TGTGCCTGGAGTGACCTAGCGGGGACGCAAGAGACCCAGTACTTC
NA,NA,TRBV27,TRBJ1-1,CASSLAIRNTEAFF,TGTGCCAGCAGTTTAGCTATTCGGAACACTGAAGCTTTCTTT
NA,NA,TRBV6-6,TRBJ2-1,CASSWSQTDEQFF,TGTGCCAGCAGTTGGTCACAAACCGATGAGCAGTTCTTC
once,TRBD1,TRBV28,TRBJ1-2,CASSPGTGKDRGYTF,TGTGCCAGCAGTCCAGGGACAGGGAAGGATCGTGGCTACACCTTC
NA,NA,TRBV6-1,TRBJ1-5,CASRGFENQPQHF,TGTGCCAGCAGGGGGTTCGAGAATCAGCCCCAGCATTTT
NA,TRBD2,TRBV6-1,TRBJ2-3,CASIASGSTDTQYF,TGTGCCAGCATAGCTAGCGGCAGCACAGATACGCAGTATTTT
NA,NA,TRBV9,TRBJ1-2,CASSVSGEANYGYTF,TGTGCCAGCAGCGTTTCGGGGGAAGCTAACTATGGCTACACCTTC
NA,NA,TRBV5-4,TRBJ2-7,CASSASLTYEQYF,TGCGCCAGCAGCGCTAGCCTAACCTACGAGCAGTACTTC
NA,NA,TRBV9,TRBJ1-2,CASSVAQGNYGYTF,TGTGCCAGCAGCGTAGCCCAGGGTAACTATGGCTACACCTTC
NA,NA,TRBV9,TRBJ2-7,CASSGTQGLEQYF,TGTGCCAGCAGCGGTACCCAGGGTCTCGAGCAGTACTTC
NA,NA,TRBV4-1,TRBJ2-7,CASSQRSTQGLVYEQYF,TGCGCCAGCAGCCAAAGATCGACTCAGGGGCTGGTCTACGAGCAGTACTTC
NA,NA,TRBV7-2,TRBJ2-7,CASSRTMGRSKTYEQYF,TGTGCCAGCAGCCGAACTATGGGGAGGTCAAAGACCTACGAGCAGTACTTC
NA,NA,TRBV2,TRBJ1-2,CASSDGRSTF,TGTGCCAGCAGTGATGGTAGAAGTACCTTC
NA,NA,TRBV7-2,TRBJ1-2,CASSQGQDGYTF,TGTGCCAGCAGCCAGGGCCAGGATGGCTACACCTTC
NA,NA,TRBV29-1,TRBJ1-2,CSVEQGANYGYTF,TGCAGCGTTGAACAGGGAGCTAACTATGGCTACACCTTC
NA,NA,TRBV18,TRBJ1-2,CASSPAGTTDGYTF,TGTGCCAGCTCACCAGCCGGGACAACTGATGGCTACACCTTC
NA,NA,TRBV7-6,TRBJ1-2,CASSLGGSDGYTF,TGTGCCAGCAGCTTAGGGGGGTCGGATGGCTACACCTTC
NA,NA,TRBV6-5,TRBJ1-1,CASRPPGGGDTEAFF,TGTGCCAGCAGGCCCCCCGGGGGGGGTGACACTGAAGCTTTCTTT
NA,TRBD1,TRBV29-1,TRBJ1-2,CSVVPPDREVSGYTF,TGCAGCGTTGTGCCGCCAGACAGGGAGGTCTCTGGCTACACCTTC
NA,NA,TRBV6-1,TRBJ1-2,CASSTRGSDGYTF,TGTGCCAGCAGCACTAGGGGCTCCGATGGCTACACCTTC
NA,NA,TRBV9,TRBJ1-2,CASSVDQGLGYGYTF,TGTGCCAGCAGCGTAGATCAGGGGCTGGGATATGGCTACACCTTC
NA,NA,TRBV7-8,TRBJ2-7,CASSLEREGGSSYEQYF,TGTGCCAGCAGCTTAGAGAGGGAGGGGGGCAGCTCCTACGAGCAGTACTTC
NA,NA,TRBV30,TRBJ1-1,CAWSLATATNTEAFF,TGTGCCTGGAGTCTCGCAACTGCCACGAACACTGAAGCTTTCTTT
NA,TRBD1,TRBV19,TRBJ1-2,CASSMGQDLANYGYTF,TGTGCCAGTAGTATGGGACAGGACCTAGCTAACTATGGCTACACCTTC
NA,TRBD1,TRBV19,TRBJ1-2,CASSTTRTGLYGYTF,TGTGCCAGTAGTACAACCAGGACAGGGCTCTATGGCTACACCTTC
NA,NA,TRBV5-1,TRBJ2-1,CASSSDSNEQFF,TGCGCCAGCAGCTCCGACTCCAATGAGCAGTTCTTC
NA,NA,TRBV10-3,TRBJ2-7,CAISESTAYNEQYF,TGTGCCATCAGTGAGTCGACAGCTTATAACGAGCAGTACTTC
NA,NA,TRBV27,TRBJ2-2,CASSLSTGEVGELFF,TGTGCCAGCAGTTTATCTACGGGAGAGGTCGGGGAGCTGTTTTTT
NA,TRBD1,TRBV6-1,TRBJ2-7,CASSGGQLYEQYF,TGTGCCAGCAGTGGGGGACAGCTCTACGAGCAGTACTTC
NA,NA,TRBV6-5,TRBJ2-7,CASRPTRPSSYEQYF,TGTGCCAGCAGGCCCACTAGACCGAGCTCCTACGAGCAGTACTTC
NA,NA,TRBV5-1,TRBJ2-6,CASKFGSGANVLTF,TGCGCCAGCAAATTCGGCTCTGGGGCCAACGTCCTGACTTTC
NA,NA,TRBV27,TRBJ2-6,CASSPRDINSGANVLTF,TGTGCCAGCAGCCCCCGGGACATCAACTCTGGGGCCAACGTCCTGACTTTC
NA,NA,TRBV15,TRBJ1-4,CATSRDFIGRQHEKLFF,TGTGCCACCAGCAGAGATTTCATCGGGAGGCAGCATGAAAAACTGTTTTTT
NA,TRBD2,TRBV11-2,TRBJ2-3,CASSLVGGADTQYF,TGTGCCAGCAGCTTAGTGGGAGGGGCAGATACGCAGTATTTT
NA,TRBD1,TRBV6-6,TRBJ1-1,CASSYGDDRGGAEAFF,TGTGCCAGCAGTTACGGGGACGACAGGGGAGGGGCTGAAGCTTTCTTT